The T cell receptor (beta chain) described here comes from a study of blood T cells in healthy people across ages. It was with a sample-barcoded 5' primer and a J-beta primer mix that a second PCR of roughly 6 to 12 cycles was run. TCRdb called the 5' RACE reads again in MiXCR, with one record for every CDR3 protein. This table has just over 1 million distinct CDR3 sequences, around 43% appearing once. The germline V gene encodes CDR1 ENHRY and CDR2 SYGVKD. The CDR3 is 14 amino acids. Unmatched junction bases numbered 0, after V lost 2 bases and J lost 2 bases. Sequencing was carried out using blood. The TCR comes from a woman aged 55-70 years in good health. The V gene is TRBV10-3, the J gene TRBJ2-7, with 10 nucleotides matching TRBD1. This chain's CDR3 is CAISEGQGAYEQYF. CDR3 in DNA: TGTGCCATCAGTGAGGGACAGGGGGCCTACGAGCAGTACTTC.